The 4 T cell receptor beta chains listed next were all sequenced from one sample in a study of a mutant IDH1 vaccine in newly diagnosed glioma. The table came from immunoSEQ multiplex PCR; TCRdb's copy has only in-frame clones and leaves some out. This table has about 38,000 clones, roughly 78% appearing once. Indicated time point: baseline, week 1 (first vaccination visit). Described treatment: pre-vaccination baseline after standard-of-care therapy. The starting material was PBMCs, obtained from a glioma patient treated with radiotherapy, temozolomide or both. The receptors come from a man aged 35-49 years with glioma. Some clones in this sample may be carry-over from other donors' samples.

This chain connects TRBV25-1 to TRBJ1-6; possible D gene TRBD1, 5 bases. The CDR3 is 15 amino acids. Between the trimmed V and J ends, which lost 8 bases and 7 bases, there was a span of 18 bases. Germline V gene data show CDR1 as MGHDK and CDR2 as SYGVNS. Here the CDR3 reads CASGTDENLNSPLHF. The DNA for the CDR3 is TGTGCCAGCGGGACGGACGAGAACCTAAATTCACCCCTCCACTTT.

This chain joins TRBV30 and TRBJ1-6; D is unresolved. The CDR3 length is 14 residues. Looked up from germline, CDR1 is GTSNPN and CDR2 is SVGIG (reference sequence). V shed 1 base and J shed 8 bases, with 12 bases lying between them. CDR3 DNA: TGTGCCTGGAGTGCCCAAGGTCCAGATTCACCCCTCCACTTT. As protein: CAWSAQGPDSPLHF.

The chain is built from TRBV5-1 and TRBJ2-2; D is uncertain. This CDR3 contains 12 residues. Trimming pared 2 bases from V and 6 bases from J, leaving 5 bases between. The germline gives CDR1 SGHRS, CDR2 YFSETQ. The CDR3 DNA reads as TGCGCCAGCAGCTTTGGAGCCGGGGAGCTGTTTTTT. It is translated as CASSFGAGELFF.

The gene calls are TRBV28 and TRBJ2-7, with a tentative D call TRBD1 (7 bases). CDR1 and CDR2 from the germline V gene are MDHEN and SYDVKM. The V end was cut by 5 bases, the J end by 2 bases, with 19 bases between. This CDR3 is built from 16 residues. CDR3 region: CASSPRQGAGPYEQYF. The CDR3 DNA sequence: TGTGCCAGCAGTCCCCGACAGGGAGCGGGCCCCTACGAGCAGTACTTC.